The 10 T cell receptor beta chains below come from one sample, sequenced in a study of control samples from healthy donors and cancer patients. The repertoire was sequenced with immunoSEQ multiplex PCR; TCRdb's copy has only in-frame clones and lacks some. The sample consists of over 150,000 clones, roughly 94% of them appearing once. The specimen sequenced was blood. The receptors here all came from a man aged 40-50 years in good health.

The V and J genes are TRBV5-1 and TRBJ2-3; weak D call: TRBD1 (6 bases). The V and J ends lost 5 bases and 4 bases respectively, with 14 bases between them. The germline CDR1 and CDR2 sequences are SGHRS and YFSETQ. There are 14 residues in the CDR3. CDR3 in amino acids: CASRAGQIADTQYF. CDR3 DNA sequence: TGCGCCAGCAGGGCCGGACAGATTGCAGATACGCAGTATTTT.

The V call is TRBV6-6, the J call TRBJ1-2; unclear D gene. Germline assignment: CDR1 MNHNY and CDR2 SVGAGI (reference sequence). There are 15 residues in the CDR3. Trimming pared 2 bases from V and 0 bases from J, leaving 10 bases between. The CDR3 DNA is TGTGCCAGCAGTTACGGGCAGGTTCCTAACTATGGCTACACCTTC. Protein: CASSYGQVPNYGYTF.

The chain couples TRBV18 to TRBJ2-2; D possibly corresponds to TRBD1 (7 bases). Germline V gives CDR1 KGHSH, CDR2 LQKENI. Deletions cut 6 bases from V and 5 bases from J, with 16 bases between. The CDR3 runs to 15 residues. The CDR3 sequence is CASSRGQEGTGELFF. Written as DNA, the CDR3 is TGTGCCAGCTCGCGCGGACAGGAGGGAACCGGGGAGCTGTTTTTT.

The gene calls are TRBV19 and TRBJ2-7; weak D call: TRBD1 (6 bases). V was trimmed by 4 bases and J by 1 base, leaving 11 bases between them. CDR3 length: 14 residues. Germline CDR1 and CDR2: LNHDA and SQIVND (reference sequence). CDR3: CASSRDTISYEQYF. For the CDR3, the DNA is TGTGCCAGTAGTAGGGACACGATATCCTACGAGCAGTACTTC.

The CDR3 loop reads CASSLAGTDYGYTF. The CDR3 bases are TGTGCCAGCAGCTTAGCGGGGACAGACTATGGCTACACCTTC. The chain couples TRBV7-9 to TRBJ1-2, with 7 nucleotides matching TRBD1. The V segment lost 0 bases and the J segment 3 bases; nucleotides outside the gene matches: 1. The germline CDR1 and CDR2 sequences are SEHNR and FQNEAQ (reference sequence). This CDR3 is built from 14 residues.

The V call is TRBV6-6, the J call TRBJ1-5; no definite D call. The V end was cut by 5 bases, the J end by 3 bases, with 14 bases between. Per the germline V gene, CDR1 is MNHNY and CDR2 is SVGAGI (reference sequence). The length of the CDR3 is 15 residues. CDR3 in amino acids: CASSHGERSNQPQHF. The CDR3 DNA follows: TGTGCCAGCAGTCACGGGGAGCGATCCAATCAGCCCCAGCATTTT.

This CDR3 is CASSPPGTGGWEQYF. The CDR3 DNA reads TGTGCCAGCAGTCCGCCCGGGACAGGGGGATGGGAGCAGTACTTC. The chain links TRBV6-5 to TRBJ2-7, with 11 bases matching TRBD1. The CDR3 covers 15 residues. CDR1 and CDR2 (germline): MNHEY, SVGAGI. J was trimmed by 7 bases and V by 5 bases; bases with no gene match: 10.

This clone was recorded only once. The V and J genes are TRBV6-2 or TRBV6-3 and TRBJ1-2; D may be TRBD1 (5 bases). Germline V gene lookup returns CDR1 MNHEY and CDR2 SVGEGT. This CDR3 has 13 amino acids. Trimming cost V 7 bases and J 4 bases, with 13 bases left between them. CDR3 sequence: CASTPTETYGYTF. In DNA form, the CDR3 reads TGTGCCAGCACCCCGACAGAAACCTATGGCTACACCTTC.

The V call is TRBV9, the J call TRBJ2-2; a weak D match, TRBD2 (6 bases). Germline values: CDR1 SGDLS, CDR2 YYNGEE. The CDR3 is 13 amino acids. Trimming cost V 3 bases and J 6 bases, with 9 bases left between them. Written as DNA, the CDR3 is TGTGCCAGCAGCGGGGGAGGATCCGGGGAGCTGTTTTTT. Protein sequence: CASSGGGSGELFF.

The CDR3 region is CASHFYTGLNTEAFF. DNA for the CDR3: TGTGCCAGCCACTTCTACACAGGGTTGAACACTGAAGCTTTCTTT. The chain employs TRBV7-9 and TRBJ1-1; tentative D call: TRBD1 (6 bases). The ends were cut back, 8 bases at V and 0 bases at J, with 16 bases in the middle. Germline loops: CDR1 SEHNR, CDR2 FQNEAQ (reference sequence). The CDR3 is 15 residues long.